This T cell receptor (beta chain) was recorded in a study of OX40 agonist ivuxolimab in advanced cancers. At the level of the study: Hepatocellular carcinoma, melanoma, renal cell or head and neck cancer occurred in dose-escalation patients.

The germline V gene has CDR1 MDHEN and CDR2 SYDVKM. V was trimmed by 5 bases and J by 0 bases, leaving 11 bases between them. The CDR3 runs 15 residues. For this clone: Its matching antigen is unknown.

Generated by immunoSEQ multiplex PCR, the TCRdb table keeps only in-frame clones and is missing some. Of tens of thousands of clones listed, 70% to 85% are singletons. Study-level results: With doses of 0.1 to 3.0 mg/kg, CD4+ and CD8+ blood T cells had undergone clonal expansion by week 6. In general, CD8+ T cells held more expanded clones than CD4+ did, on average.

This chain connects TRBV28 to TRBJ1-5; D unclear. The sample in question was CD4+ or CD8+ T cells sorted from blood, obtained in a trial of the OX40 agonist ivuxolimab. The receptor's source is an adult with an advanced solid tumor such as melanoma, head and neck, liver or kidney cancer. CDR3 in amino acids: CASSTPGYSNQPQHF. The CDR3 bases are TGTGCCAGCAGTACCCCAGGATATAGCAATCAGCCCCAGCATTTT.